This T cell receptor (beta chain) was sequenced for a study of T cells expressing NK-cell markers. The CDR3 sequence is 12 residues long. Germline V gene sequence: CDR1 MNHEY, CDR2 SVGAGI. TCRdb reprocessed the 5' RACE reads, with one entry per CDR3 protein and no DNA. Its table records 300,000 to 450,000 distinct CDR3 sequences. The rearrangement uses TRBV6-5 and TRBJ1-1; the D call of TRBD1 rests on TCRdb alone, since no DNA is present to check it. Input material: blood T cells: a sorted CD56 or NKG2C T cell subset, CD4+ or CD8+ T cells, or bulk PBMC T cells (not recorded which). The receptor was derived from a man aged 18-75 years in good health. The CDR3 region is CASRRGHTEAFF.